A selection of T cell receptor beta chains follows, all from one sample in a study of T-cell memory formation after mild COVID-19. TCRdb recomputed calls from the 5' RACE reads with MiXCR, one row per CDR3 protein. The sample contains 65,000 to 100,000 distinct CDR3 sequences, around 13% of which appear only once. The sequenced sample was PBMCs or a T cell subset sorted from them (not recorded which). These receptors were collected from a man aged 18 to 29 who had mild COVID-19 (a few samples of this study predate the infection). Cell type and time point are not known. The CDR3 runs from the conserved cysteine through the conserved F or W. Fields, in order: clone size, J gene, V gene, D gene, CDR3 DNA, CDR3 protein. A D gene is named only where the DNA matches it firmly. Not all rows give a size; the values are once, few, many and, for expanded clones, a class.

clone size: few
J gene: TRBJ2-3
V gene: TRBV24-1
D gene: .
CDR3 DNA: TGTGCCACCAGTGATCCCTACGCGGGGATTGGAGATACGCAGTATTTT
CDR3 protein: CATSDPYAGIGDTQYF

clone size: .
J gene: TRBJ2-3
V gene: TRBV11-2
D gene: TRBD1
CDR3 DNA: TGTGCCAGCAGCTTAGGGCGGACAGGGTACACAGATACGCAGTATTTT
CDR3 protein: CASSLGRTGYTDTQYF

clone size: few
J gene: TRBJ2-1
V gene: TRBV20-1
D gene: .
CDR3 DNA: TGCAGTGCTCGGGACCCATCTCGGGAAAATGAGCAGTTCTTC
CDR3 protein: CSARDPSRENEQFF

clone size: medium-sized
J gene: TRBJ2-4
V gene: TRBV7-9
D gene: .
CDR3 DNA: TGTGCCAGCACCCCTCCAGAGGAACTAGCCAAAAACATTCAGTACTTC
CDR3 protein: CASTPPEELAKNIQYF

clone size: many
J gene: TRBJ2-2
V gene: TRBV5-1
D gene: .
CDR3 DNA: TGCGCCAGCAGCTTGGCTTGGGAGTCGAACACCGGGGAGCTGTTTTTT
CDR3 protein: CASSLAWESNTGELFF

clone size: many
J gene: TRBJ1-2
V gene: TRBV20-1
D gene: .
CDR3 DNA: TGCAGTGCTAGAGATCTAACAGAATATGGCTACACCTTC
CDR3 protein: CSARDLTEYGYTF

clone size: .
J gene: TRBJ2-1
V gene: TRBV6-5
D gene: TRBD2
CDR3 DNA: TGTGCCAGCAGCCGACTAGCGGGACACAATGAGCAGTTCTTC
CDR3 protein: CASSRLAGHNEQFF

clone size: few
J gene: TRBJ2-4
V gene: TRBV18
D gene: TRBD1
CDR3 DNA: TGTGCCAGCTCACCGGAGGAGGACAGGGTGGACAACATTCAGTACTTC
CDR3 protein: CASSPEEDRVDNIQYF

clone size: few
J gene: TRBJ2-1
V gene: TRBV20-1
D gene: .
CDR3 DNA: TGCAGTGCTAGAGACCCCCTGGGTGGCGATGAGCAGTTCTTC
CDR3 protein: CSARDPLGGDEQFF

clone size: .
J gene: TRBJ2-3
V gene: TRBV7-2
D gene: TRBD1
CDR3 DNA: TGTGCCAGCAGCTGGGACAGGGGGCGAAATACGCAGTATTTT
CDR3 protein: CASSWDRGRNTQYF

clone size: .
J gene: TRBJ1-2
V gene: TRBV15
D gene: .
CDR3 DNA: TGTGCCACCAGCAGAGTTGCGGGGGCGGAGGGCTACACCTTC
CDR3 protein: CATSRVAGAEGYTF

clone size: .
J gene: TRBJ1-1
V gene: TRBV6-2/TRBV6-3
D gene: .
CDR3 DNA: TGTGCCAGCAGGGAAGGTCTTGGGGTGGACACTGAAGCTTTCTTT
CDR3 protein: CASREGLGVDTEAFF

clone size: few
J gene: TRBJ1-5
V gene: TRBV20-1
D gene: TRBD1
CDR3 DNA: TGCAGTGCTTCGGGGACAGGGGTTTATAGCAATCAGCCCCAGCATTTT
CDR3 protein: CSASGTGVYSNQPQHF

clone size: .
J gene: TRBJ2-3
V gene: TRBV11-3
D gene: TRBD1
CDR3 DNA: TGTGCCAGCAGCTCGACAGGGAGCACAGATACGCAGTATTTT
CDR3 protein: CASSSTGSTDTQYF

clone size: few
J gene: TRBJ2-2
V gene: TRBV6-5
D gene: .
CDR3 DNA: TGTGCCAGCAGCCGCATGGGGGCCGGGGAGCTGTTTTTT
CDR3 protein: CASSRMGAGELFF

clone size: few
J gene: TRBJ2-3
V gene: TRBV21-1
D gene: .
CDR3 DNA: TGTGCCAGCAGCGTAGGGACTAGCAGGCTCACAGATACGCAGTATTTT
CDR3 protein: CASSVGTSRLTDTQYF

clone size: .
J gene: TRBJ2-1
V gene: TRBV4-1
D gene: .
CDR3 DNA: TGCGCCAGCAGCCAAGAAGGGCGCAGGTTCAACAATGAGCAGTTCTTC
CDR3 protein: CASSQEGRRFNNEQFF

clone size: few
J gene: TRBJ1-2
V gene: TRBV20-1
D gene: .
CDR3 DNA: TGCAGTGCTAGAGTCCCGGGGTCTCATGGCTACACCTTC
CDR3 protein: CSARVPGSHGYTF